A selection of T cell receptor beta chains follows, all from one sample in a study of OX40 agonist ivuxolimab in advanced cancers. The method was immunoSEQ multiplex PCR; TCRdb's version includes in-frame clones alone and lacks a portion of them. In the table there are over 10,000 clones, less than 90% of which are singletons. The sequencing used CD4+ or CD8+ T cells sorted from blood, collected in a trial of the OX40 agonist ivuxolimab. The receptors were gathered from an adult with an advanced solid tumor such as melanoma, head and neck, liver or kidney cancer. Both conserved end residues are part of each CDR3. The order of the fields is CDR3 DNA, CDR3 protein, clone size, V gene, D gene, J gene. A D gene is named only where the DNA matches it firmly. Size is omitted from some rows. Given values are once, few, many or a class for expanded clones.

cdr3_nt: TGTGCTAGCAGCCAAAGCATCAGGGGCGAGCAGTTCTTC
cdr3_aa: CASSQSIRGEQFF
clone_size: -
v_call: TRBV7-7
d_call: -
j_call: TRBJ2-1

cdr3_nt: TGTGCCAGTAGTATAGGGTCGGAAGGGCGTTACACTGAAGCTTTCTTT
cdr3_aa: CASSIGSEGRYTEAFF
clone_size: -
v_call: TRBV19
d_call: -
j_call: TRBJ1-1

cdr3_nt: TGTGCCAGCAGCCCCGCGACTAGCGGGGGGCTTTACAATGAGCAGTTCTTC
cdr3_aa: CASSPATSGGLYNEQFF
clone_size: -
v_call: TRBV7-9
d_call: TRBD2
j_call: TRBJ2-1

cdr3_nt: TGTGCCAGCAGTTTATCCGGGACATTGAACACTGAAGCTTTCTTT
cdr3_aa: CASSLSGTLNTEAFF
clone_size: -
v_call: TRBV27
d_call: -
j_call: TRBJ1-1

cdr3_nt: TGTGCCAGTAGTTGGGGGAGGGGAAACAATGAGCAGTTCTTC
cdr3_aa: CASSWGRGNNEQFF
clone_size: -
v_call: TRBV19
d_call: TRBD2
j_call: TRBJ2-1

cdr3_nt: TGCGCCAGCAGCCAAGTCGCCAGGGGAGAGACCCAGTACTTC
cdr3_aa: CASSQVARGETQYF
clone_size: -
v_call: TRBV4-1
d_call: -
j_call: TRBJ2-5

cdr3_nt: TGTGCCAGCACCCCGGGACAGGGGAAATACAATGAGCAGTTCTTC
cdr3_aa: CASTPGQGKYNEQFF
clone_size: once
v_call: TRBV2
d_call: TRBD1
j_call: TRBJ2-1

cdr3_nt: TGTGCCAGCAGCCCCCAAGGGTCTGGGGCCAACGTCCTGACTTTC
cdr3_aa: CASSPQGSGANVLTF
clone_size: -
v_call: TRBV7-3
d_call: -
j_call: TRBJ2-6

cdr3_nt: TGTGCCAGCAGCCAAGTAAGACAGGTGAACACTGAAGCTTTCTTT
cdr3_aa: CASSQVRQVNTEAFF
clone_size: -
v_call: TRBV4-2
d_call: -
j_call: TRBJ1-1

cdr3_nt: TGTGCCAGCAGTTTATCGTCTAGACTCTACGCGAACACCGGGGAGCTGTTTTTT
cdr3_aa: CASSLSSRLYANTGELFF
clone_size: few
v_call: TRBV27
d_call: -
j_call: TRBJ2-2

cdr3_nt: TGCGCCAGCAGCCCGGACGTCCCCTACGAGCAGTACTTC
cdr3_aa: CASSPDVPYEQYF
clone_size: -
v_call: TRBV4-1
d_call: -
j_call: TRBJ2-7

cdr3_nt: TGCGCCAGCAGCCAACCCGAGGGAAGGGATCAAGAGACCCAGTACTTC
cdr3_aa: CASSQPEGRDQETQYF
clone_size: once
v_call: TRBV4-1
d_call: -
j_call: TRBJ2-5

cdr3_nt: TGTGCCAGCAGCGTAGGGGGAGTTCCCTACGAGCAGTACTTC
cdr3_aa: CASSVGGVPYEQYF
clone_size: -
v_call: TRBV9
d_call: -
j_call: TRBJ2-7

cdr3_nt: TGCGCCAGTAGCCAAGATACGGGCTGGGAGCAGTACTTC
cdr3_aa: CASSQDTGWEQYF
clone_size: once
v_call: TRBV4-1
d_call: -
j_call: TRBJ2-7

cdr3_nt: TGCGCCAGCACTGAAGAGGGGACCTTCGCCTACGAGCAGTACTTC
cdr3_aa: CASTEEGTFAYEQYF
clone_size: -
v_call: TRBV10-2
d_call: -
j_call: TRBJ2-7

cdr3_nt: TGCGCCAGCAGCTTGGCCCAAACAGGGGGAGCTAACTATGGCTACACCTTC
cdr3_aa: CASSLAQTGGANYGYTF
clone_size: -
v_call: TRBV5-1
d_call: TRBD1
j_call: TRBJ1-2

cdr3_nt: TGTGCCAGCAGTCATGTAGGGCAGGTCCTTAATCAGCCCCAGCATTTT
cdr3_aa: CASSHVGQVLNQPQHF
clone_size: -
v_call: TRBV7-2
d_call: -
j_call: TRBJ1-5

cdr3_nt: TGTGCCAGCGGCCAAGGACAGGCCGGAGATACGCAGTATTTT
cdr3_aa: CASGQGQAGDTQYF
clone_size: -
v_call: TRBV7-3
d_call: TRBD1
j_call: TRBJ2-3

cdr3_nt: TGTGCCAGCAGTCAATCGGACGAGCAGTACTTC
cdr3_aa: CASSQSDEQYF
clone_size: -
v_call: TRBV6-6
d_call: -
j_call: TRBJ2-7

cdr3_nt: TGTGCCAGCAGCAGGACCGGGACAGGCTTTTTTTTGGATGAGCAGTTCTTC
cdr3_aa: CASSRTGTGFFLDEQFF
clone_size: -
v_call: TRBV5-6
d_call: TRBD1
j_call: TRBJ2-1

cdr3_nt: TGTGCCAGCACCCCGGGGGACCCAAGCAATCAGCCCCAGCATTTT
cdr3_aa: CASTPGDPSNQPQHF
clone_size: -
v_call: TRBV2
d_call: -
j_call: TRBJ1-5

cdr3_nt: TGCGCCAGCCCCTCTCGGGCTTTTGATAGCAATCAGCCCCAGCATTTT
cdr3_aa: CASPSRAFDSNQPQHF
clone_size: -
v_call: TRBV23-1
d_call: -
j_call: TRBJ1-5

cdr3_nt: TGTGCCAGTAGCCTACAGTATAGCAATCAGCCCCAGCATTTT
cdr3_aa: CASSLQYSNQPQHF
clone_size: -
v_call: TRBV19
d_call: -
j_call: TRBJ1-5

cdr3_nt: TGTGCCAGCAGCCCGGACGGGAACACCGGGGAGCTGTTTTTT
cdr3_aa: CASSPDGNTGELFF
clone_size: -
v_call: TRBV5-6
d_call: -
j_call: TRBJ2-2

cdr3_nt: TGCGCCAGCAGCCAAGATGGCGGGAGCACAGATACGCAGTATTTT
cdr3_aa: CASSQDGGSTDTQYF
clone_size: -
v_call: TRBV4-1
d_call: -
j_call: TRBJ2-3

cdr3_nt: TGTGCCAGCAGCTTAGACGGAAGCTACAATGAGCAGTTCTTC
cdr3_aa: CASSLDGSYNEQFF
clone_size: -
v_call: TRBV7-6
d_call: -
j_call: TRBJ2-1

cdr3_nt: TGTGCCAGCACCTGGGGAGCGAGGGACGAAAAACTGTTTTTT
cdr3_aa: CASTWGARDEKLFF
clone_size: -
v_call: TRBV7-8
d_call: -
j_call: TRBJ1-4

cdr3_nt: TGCGCCAGCAGCCAAGGGGGGGCCGGGGCGGACACCGGGGAGCTGTTTTTT
cdr3_aa: CASSQGGAGADTGELFF
clone_size: once
v_call: TRBV4-1
d_call: -
j_call: TRBJ2-2

cdr3_nt: TGTGCCAGCACTACAGAAGGGGTTGGCCAAGAGACCCAGTACTTC
cdr3_aa: CASTTEGVGQETQYF
clone_size: few
v_call: TRBV5-4
d_call: -
j_call: TRBJ2-5

cdr3_nt: TGCGCCAGCACCCTGGGGAGGGCGGAACAGTTTTGGGCTGAAGCTTTCTTT
cdr3_aa: CASTLGRAEQFWAEAFF
clone_size: once
v_call: TRBV5-1
d_call: -
j_call: TRBJ1-1

cdr3_nt: TGCAGTGCTAGAGATCAGTACGAGCAGTACTTC
cdr3_aa: CSARDQYEQYF
clone_size: -
v_call: TRBV20-1
d_call: -
j_call: TRBJ2-7

cdr3_nt: TGTGCCAGCAGCACGGACAGGGTGGACACCGGGGAGCTGTTTTTT
cdr3_aa: CASSTDRVDTGELFF
clone_size: -
v_call: TRBV13
d_call: TRBD1
j_call: TRBJ2-2

cdr3_nt: TGTGCCAGCGGGGGGACAGATACGCAGTATTTT
cdr3_aa: CASGGTDTQYF
clone_size: -
v_call: TRBV2
d_call: -
j_call: TRBJ2-3

cdr3_nt: TGTGCCAGCAGCGTAGCGCCGACAGGGGGGACTGAAAAACTGTTTTTT
cdr3_aa: CASSVAPTGGTEKLFF
clone_size: -
v_call: TRBV9
d_call: TRBD1
j_call: TRBJ1-4

cdr3_nt: TGCGCCAGCTCCGGTGGAGCGGGCCGAGGGGGGGAATACAATGAGCAGTTCTTC
cdr3_aa: CASSGGAGRGGEYNEQFF
clone_size: -
v_call: TRBV5-1
d_call: -
j_call: TRBJ2-1

cdr3_nt: TGTGCCAGCAGCTTCTGGGGGTCCTCTGGAAACACCATATATTTT
cdr3_aa: CASSFWGSSGNTIYF
clone_size: once
v_call: TRBV5-6
d_call: -
j_call: TRBJ1-3